These 25 T cell receptor beta chains came from one sample sequenced in a study of identical twins. TCRdb passed the 5' RACE reads through MiXCR, listing each CDR3 protein once. The sample holds approximately 500,000 distinct CDR3 sequences, more than 20% seen once. These data were also reused for a study on T cells expressing NK-cell markers.

Source material: CD4+ T cells sorted from blood. These receptors were obtained from a woman aged 18-30 years in good health.

This clonotype was recorded a few times. This chain uses TRBV6-2 or TRBV6-3 with TRBJ2-7, with a possible D match to TRBD1 (5 bases). Per germline, CDR1 MNHEY and CDR2 SVGEGT. This CDR3 spans 15 amino acids. Trimming shortened V by 7 bases and J by 5 bases, and 21 bases separated the two germline ends. CDR3 sequence: CASTQDGAGRDEQYF. CDR3 sequence (DNA): TGTGCCAGCACCCAGGATGGGGCTGGCCGCGACGAGCAGTACTTC.

The rearrangement links TRBV5-1 to TRBJ2-5; no clear D gene. The CDR3 extends over 11 amino acids. The ends were cut back, 4 bases at V and 5 bases at J, with 6 bases in the middle. In germline, CDR1 is SGHRS, CDR2 YFSETQ. The CDR3 coding sequence is TGCGCCAGCAGCCGGCTGGAGACCCAGTACTTC. Translating gives CASSRLETQYF. Looking up the rest from reference TRBV5-1 and TRBJ2-5 gives the full variable domain: KAGVTQTPRYLIKTRGQQVTLSCSPISGHRSVSWYQQTPGQGLQFLFEYFSETQRNKGNFPGRFSGRQFSNSRSEMNVSTLELGDSALYLCASSRLETQYFGPGTRLLVL.

The J gene is TRBJ2-5, the V gene TRBV27, with a weak D call TRBD2 (6 bases). Germline V gives CDR1 MNHEY, CDR2 SMNVEV (reference sequence). The CDR3 sequence is 13 residues long. Trimming took 8 bases from V and 4 from J, leaving 14 bases between them. CDR3 in amino acids: CASGRPGTETQYF. The CDR3 coding sequence is TGTGCCAGCGGGAGGCCGGGTACAGAGACCCAGTACTTC.

In this sample, this clonotype turned up a few times. V is TRBV20-1 and J is TRBJ2-2, with D maybe TRBD2 (5 bases). The germline V gene has CDR1 DFQATT and CDR2 SNEGSKA (reference sequence). V lost 3 bases to trimming and J lost 3 bases, with 11 bases between them. The CDR3 spans 14 residues. CDR3 coding DNA: TGCAGTGCTAGGAAGGACTTCTACACCGGGGAGCTGTTTTTT. Protein product: CSARKDFYTGELFF.

This clonotype was counted ten times or more. The chain uses TRBV6-5 and TRBJ1-2; D perhaps matches TRBD1 (5 bases). The CDR3 runs 13 residues. Germline CDR1 reads MNHEY; CDR2 reads SVGAGI. Between the trimmed V and J ends, which lost 5 bases and 8 bases, there was a span of 15 bases. The CDR3 reads CASSPVGGWGYTF. The CDR3 DNA is TGTGCCAGCAGTCCCGTGGGGGGTTGGGGCTACACCTTC.

This clonotype appeared a few times. The chain joins TRBV11-2 to TRBJ2-2; no clear D gene. The CDR3 totals 14 residues. The V and J ends lost 5 bases and 6 bases respectively, with 13 bases between them. Germline-derived CDR1 and CDR2 are SGHAT and FQNNGV. This CDR3 reads CASSATRTAGELFF. The CDR3 nucleotides are TGTGCCAGCAGCGCAACCCGAACGGCCGGGGAGCTGTTTTTT.

The chain recombines TRBV15 with TRBJ2-5; a possible D gene is TRBD2 (5 bases). Trimming stripped 3 bases from V and 1 base from J, with 6 bases between. Germline CDR1 is LNHNV and CDR2 is YYDKDF (reference sequence). The CDR3 has 13 amino acids. As DNA, the CDR3 is TGTGCCACCAGCAGGGACTTCCAAGAGACCCAGTACTTC. This encodes CATSRDFQETQYF.

The chain joins TRBV4-3 to TRBJ2-1; 14 bases align to TRBD2. The germline V gene encodes CDR1 LGHNA and CDR2 YSLEER. V lost 3 bases to trimming and J lost 2 bases; unmatched junction nucleotides: 3. This CDR3 comprises 17 residues. The CDR3 reads CASSQGLAGVPYNEQFF. The DNA of the CDR3 is TGCGCCAGCAGCCAGGGACTAGCGGGAGTGCCCTACAATGAGCAGTTCTTC.

There are a few counts of this clonotype. This chain uses TRBV6-2 or TRBV6-3 with TRBJ2-5; the D gene could be TRBD1 or TRBD2 (5 bases each). V was shortened by 2 bases and J by 2 bases, with 12 bases between the two germline ends. Germline V CDR1 and CDR2: MNHEY, SVGEGT. The CDR3 spans 15 residues. In DNA form, the CDR3 reads TGTGCCAGCAGTTACCTCGGGACGTCGCAAGAGACCCAGTACTTC. This codes for CASSYLGTSQETQYF.

This clonotype appeared a few times. The chain combines TRBV4-1 with TRBJ1-4; TRBD1 is a possible D gene (5 bases). Trimming left V 2 bases short and J 2 bases short, with 12 bases between. Germline V gives CDR1 MGHRA, CDR2 YSYEKL. This CDR3 comprises 16 residues. DNA for the CDR3: TGCGCCAGCAGCCAACCCAGGGCTAGGACTAATGAAAAACTGTTTTTT. This gives the protein CASSQPRARTNEKLFF.

Many counts were recorded for this clonotype. V gene TRBV11-2 combines with J gene TRBJ2-1, with D perhaps TRBD2 (6 bases). Germline CDR1 reads SGHAT; CDR2 reads FQNNGV. CDR3 size: 15 residues. The germline V and J ends were trimmed by 3 bases and 4 bases, with 13 bases remaining between them. In DNA form, the CDR3 reads TGTGCCAGCAGCTTTAGCGGTCGATCGTACAATGAGCAGTTCTTC. Translation: CASSFSGRSYNEQFF. The full variable domain, completed using reference TRBV11-2 and TRBJ2-1, is EAGVAQSPRYKIIEKRQSVAFWCNPISGHATLYWYQQILGQGPKLLIQFQNNGVVDDSQLPKDRFSAERLKGVDSTLKIQPAKLEDSAVYLCASSFSGRSYNEQFFGPGTRLTVL.

This clonotype was detected only a few times. The genes are TRBV5-1 and TRBJ2-7; 7 bases are a match to TRBD1. Germline V lookup: CDR1 SGHRS, CDR2 YFSETQ. With 2 bases clipped from V and 2 bases from J, the junction kept 4 bases outside the gene matches. CDR3 length equals 14 residues. Here the CDR3 DNA reads TGCGCCAGCAGCTTACCGACAGGGACCTACGAGCAGTACTTC. Residues: CASSLPTGTYEQYF.

The sample holds many counts of this clonotype. The chain joins TRBV12-3 or TRBV12-4 to TRBJ1-2; no clear D. V was shortened by 2 bases and J by 0 bases, with 4 bases between the two germline ends. This CDR3 is 13 amino acids long. The CDR3: CASSLRPNYGYTF. CDR3 DNA sequence: TGTGCCAGCAGTTTACGCCCTAACTATGGCTACACCTTC.

The chain joins TRBV5-5 to TRBJ1-2; D is undetermined. The CDR3 is 15 residues long. CDR1 and CDR2 from the germline V gene are SGHKS and YYEKEE (reference sequence). V was pared by 0 bases and J by 1 base, with 10 bases between. Here the CDR3 reads CASSLDHSLNYGYTF. CDR3 DNA: TGTGCCAGCAGCTTGGACCACAGCCTTAACTATGGCTACACCTTC.

The chain employs TRBV20-1 and TRBJ2-1; D is uncertain. Per germline, CDR1 DFQATT and CDR2 SNEGSKA (reference sequence). The germline V and J ends were trimmed by 6 bases and 1 base, with 10 bases remaining between them. The CDR3 length is 13 residues. The CDR3 reads CSAPTFSYNEQFF. The CDR3 DNA reads TGCAGTGCCCCTACCTTTTCCTACAATGAGCAGTTCTTC.

A few counts support this clonotype. This chain uses TRBV6-2 or TRBV6-3 with TRBJ1-5; no firm D call. The CDR3 loop spans 14 amino acids. Trimming cost V 7 bases and J 1 base, with 11 bases left between them. The germline V gene encodes CDR1 MNHEY and CDR2 SVGEGT. In nucleotides, the CDR3 is TGTGCCAGCAACGAATGGGGAAGCAATCAGCCCCAGCATTTT. This encodes CASNEWGSNQPQHF.

The chain couples TRBV20-1 to TRBJ1-2; TRBD1 might be the D (5 bases). Per germline, CDR1 DFQATT and CDR2 SNEGSKA (reference sequence). Trimming took off 3 bases at V and 3 bases at J, with 14 bases between the two ends. This CDR3 has 14 residues. The CDR3 coding sequence is TGCAGTGCTAGGGGGGACGGGAGCTACTATGGCTACACCTTC. As protein: CSARGDGSYYGYTF.

This clonotype has only a few counts. The chain uses TRBV18 and TRBJ2-7; 7 positions agree with TRBD1. J gave up 2 bases and V 6 bases, and 10 bases lay outside the gene matches. The CDR3 contains 15 residues. CDR1 KGHSH and CDR2 LQKENI come from the germline V gene. The CDR3 coding sequence is TGTGCCAGCTCCCTGGGACAGACCGGTACCTACGAGCAGTACTTC. This sequence encodes CASSLGQTGTYEQYF.

The chain uses TRBV10-3 and TRBJ1-2; D perhaps matches TRBD1 (6 bases). V shed 11 bases and J shed 5 bases, with 18 bases lying between them. The CDR3 has 13 amino acids. The germline CDR1 and CDR2 sequences are ENHRY and SYGVKD. In DNA, the CDR3 is TGTGCCGTCTCGGCGGGGGGCGGGTATGGCTACACCTTC. It yields the protein CAVSAGGGYGYTF.

As for this clonotype: The junction shows a germline mismatch at one end, possibly a read error. The J gene is TRBJ2-7, the V gene TRBV5-1, with D possibly matching TRBD1 (6 bases). There are 16 residues in the CDR3. Germline loops: CDR1 SGHRS, CDR2 YFSETQ. CDR3 sequence: CASSLAQTGLSHEQYF. In nucleotides, the CDR3 is TGCGCCAGCAGCTTGGCCCAGACAGGACTCTCCCACGAGCAGTACTTC.

This clonotype showed up just a few times. J is TRBJ2-7 and V is TRBV29-1; 10 bases fit TRBD1. Germline V gives CDR1 SQVTM, CDR2 ANQGSEA. The V segment lost 3 bases and the J segment 5 bases; nucleotides outside the gene matches: 7. The CDR3 has 14 amino acids. CDR3 protein: CSVDRGQGRHEQYF. The CDR3 DNA is TGCAGCGTTGACAGGGGACAGGGGCGGCACGAGCAGTACTTC.

This clonotype was seen a few times. The chain joins TRBV20-1 to TRBJ2-1, with a possible D match to TRBD2 (7 bases). V was shortened by 3 bases and J by 0 bases, with 18 bases between the two germline ends. CDR3 length: 17 amino acids. The germline V gene encodes CDR1 DFQATT and CDR2 SNEGSKA (reference sequence). CDR3 in amino acids: CSASSYGGASSYNEQFF. The CDR3 DNA reads as TGCAGTGCTAGCAGCTATGGGGGGGCAAGCTCCTACAATGAGCAGTTCTTC.

The genes are TRBV6-1 and TRBJ2-7; 8 bases are shared with TRBD1. The CDR3 runs to 15 residues. V shed 6 bases, J shed 3 bases, and the junction held 10 bases outside the gene matches. Germline loops: CDR1 MNHNS, CDR2 SASEGT. DNA for the CDR3: TGTGCCAGCAGCGGAGGACAGGGCCCACTCTACGAGCAGTACTTC. It translates to CASSGGQGPLYEQYF.

V is TRBV29-1 and J is TRBJ1-5; no definite D call. This CDR3 is built from 13 residues. The V end was cut by 4 bases, the J end by 7 bases, with 14 bases between. Germline lookup yields CDR1 SQVTM and CDR2 ANQGSEA. CDR3: CSVVSDTLQPQHF. The CDR3, as DNA: TGCAGCGTTGTATCTGATACGTTGCAGCCCCAGCATTTT.

The chain is built from TRBV5-6 and TRBJ2-3; no clear D gene. V was trimmed by 2 bases and J by 1 base, leaving 20 bases between them. The CDR3 consists of 18 residues. Germline CDR1 and CDR2: SGHDT and YYEEEE. This CDR3 is CASSFGTLPSLRTDTQYF. CDR3 bases: TGTGCCAGCAGCTTTGGTACCCTACCTTCGTTACGCACAGATACGCAGTATTTT.